These T cell receptor beta chains were read from a single sample in a study of blood T cell repertoires in COVID-19. Clones were sequenced by immunoSEQ multiplex PCR, and TCRdb holds only the in-frame ones, with some missing. The sample lists fewer than 250,000 clones; about 93% were seen once. The material sequenced was peripheral blood. The origin of the receptors is a man between 25 and 39 years old with COVID-19, enrolled during active disease. The CDR3 runs from the conserved cysteine through the conserved F or W. The order of the fields is V gene, clone size, D gene, J gene, CDR3 DNA, CDR3 protein. D genes are given only for firm matches. Only part of the rows carry a size: once, few, many, or a class if the clone is expanded.

V: TRBV7-3; size: -; D: -; J: TRBJ2-3; DNA: TGTGCCAGCAGCTTAACGAACGGAGATACGCAGTATTTT; CDR3: CASSLTNGDTQYF
V: TRBV5-5; size: -; D: TRBD2; J: TRBJ2-7; DNA: TGTGCCAGCAGCTTGTCCCTAGCGGGTGTCAGCTGGGAGCAGTACTTC; CDR3: CASSLSLAGVSWEQYF
V: TRBV6-5; size: -; D: -; J: TRBJ1-1; DNA: TGTGCCAGCAGGGGAGGGAACACTGAAGCTTTCTTT; CDR3: CASRGGNTEAFF
V: TRBV7-2; size: -; D: TRBD1; J: TRBJ2-7; DNA: TGTGCCAGCACACTAGGGACAGGGGGTATGTACGAGCAGTACTTC; CDR3: CASTLGTGGMYEQYF
V: TRBV4-1; size: -; D: TRBD1; J: TRBJ1-4; DNA: TGCGCCAGCAGCCAAGGGGACAGGCCACTGTTTTTT; CDR3: CASSQGDRPLFF
V: TRBV4-2; size: -; D: TRBD2; J: TRBJ2-2; DNA: TGTGCCAGCAGCCCCTTAGCGGGGGGGCGTATAACCGGGGAGCTGTTTTTT; CDR3: CASSPLAGGRITGELFF
V: TRBV5-1; size: -; D: TRBD1; J: TRBJ1-1; DNA: TGCGCCAGCAGGCCCGGGACAGGGAGTACTGAAGCTTTCTTT; CDR3: CASRPGTGSTEAFF
V: TRBV5-5; size: -; D: -; J: TRBJ1-1; DNA: TGTGCCAGCAGCTTCCGGGACTCACCGATGATAGAAGCTTTCTTT; CDR3: CASSFRDSPMIEAFF
V: TRBV15; size: -; D: -; J: TRBJ2-4; DNA: TGTGCCACCAGCAGAGAAGGGGGTTCAGTTCTAGCCAAAAACATTCAGTACTTC; CDR3: CATSREGGSVLAKNIQYF
V: TRBV6-5; size: -; D: TRBD1; J: TRBJ1-1; DNA: TGTGCCAGCCTCCTCGAGCAGGGGGTTAGTTCAGCTTTCTTT; CDR3: CASLLEQGVSSAFF
V: TRBV11-1; size: -; D: TRBD2; J: TRBJ2-1; DNA: TGTGCCAGCAGCTTACAGCGGGGGGGAGGGAATGAGCAGTTCTTC; CDR3: CASSLQRGGGNEQFF
V: TRBV7-9; size: -; D: TRBD2; J: TRBJ2-3; DNA: TGTGCCAGCAGCTTACCCCTCGTTAGCGGGGATACGCAGTATTTT; CDR3: CASSLPLVSGDTQYF
V: TRBV6-5; size: -; D: TRBD1; J: TRBJ1-5; DNA: TGTGCCAGCATAACAGGGGGCGCGGGCAATCAGCCCCAGCATTTT; CDR3: CASITGGAGNQPQHF
V: TRBV24-1; size: -; D: -; J: TRBJ2-3; DNA: TGTGCCACCAGTGAGTCACTAGTCGGTACGCAGTATTTT; CDR3: CATSESLVGTQYF
V: TRBV5-1; size: -; D: TRBD1; J: TRBJ1-1; DNA: TGCGCCAGCAGCTCGGGACCGGGACAGGGGGTCTTAGCCACTGAAGCTTTCTTT; CDR3: CASSSGPGQGVLATEAFF
V: TRBV5-1; size: -; D: -; J: TRBJ1-6; DNA: TGCGCCAGCAGGCCCGGGACACCCTCAACTGCTTTCAATTCACCCCTCCACTTT; CDR3: CASRPGTPSTAFNSPLHF
V: TRBV3-1/TRBV3-2; size: -; D: TRBD1; J: TRBJ1-4; DNA: TGTGCCAGCAGCCCAGGGGGCGAGGTTGAAAAACTGTTTTTT; CDR3: CASSPGGEVEKLFF
V: TRBV27; size: few; D: TRBD1; J: TRBJ1-1; DNA: TGTGCCAGCAGTTTAATCCAGGGGGCTGGTGAAGCTTTCTTT; CDR3: CASSLIQGAGEAFF
V: TRBV12-3/TRBV12-4; size: once; D: -; J: TRBJ2-3; DNA: TGTGCCAGCGGACTAATGAGCACAGATACGCAGTATTTT; CDR3: CASGLMSTDTQYF
V: TRBV7-2; size: -; D: TRBD2; J: TRBJ2-7; DNA: TGTGCCAGCAGCGCCTCTAGCGGGGGGGCCTACGAGCAGTACTTC; CDR3: CASSASSGGAYEQYF
V: TRBV27; size: -; D: TRBD1; J: TRBJ1-4; DNA: TGTGCCAGCAGTTTAGCTACAGGGGTTAATGAAAAACTGTTTTTT; CDR3: CASSLATGVNEKLFF
V: TRBV10-1; size: -; D: -; J: TRBJ1-6; DNA: TGCGCCAGCAGTGATTTCGGGGGTAATTCACCCCTCCACTTT; CDR3: CASSDFGGNSPLHF
V: TRBV5-4; size: once; D: TRBD1; J: TRBJ2-7; DNA: TGTGCCAGCAGCTGGGACAGGTCCTCCTACGAGCAGTACTTC; CDR3: CASSWDRSSYEQYF
V: TRBV10-3; size: -; D: TRBD1; J: TRBJ2-2; DNA: TGTGCCACGTTGGGACAGGGGAACACCGGGGAGCTGTTTTTT; CDR3: CATLGQGNTGELFF
V: TRBV19; size: -; D: -; J: TRBJ1-2; DNA: TGTGCCAGCCAGGGTGCGTGGTTGCGCAACTATGGCTACACCTTC; CDR3: CASQGAWLRNYGYTF
V: TRBV18; size: -; D: -; J: TRBJ1-1; DNA: TGTGCCAGCTCACCTGACACACTGAACACTGAAGCTTTCTTT; CDR3: CASSPDTLNTEAFF
V: TRBV19; size: -; D: TRBD1; J: TRBJ1-1; DNA: TGTGCCACCTGTCCCGGGACAGGGGTGGGCACTGAAGCTTTCTTT; CDR3: CATCPGTGVGTEAFF
V: TRBV6-4; size: -; D: -; J: TRBJ1-1; DNA: TGTGCCAGCAGTCCCACAGGCGAGAACACTGAAGCTTTCTTT; CDR3: CASSPTGENTEAFF
V: TRBV12-5; size: -; D: -; J: TRBJ1-1; DNA: TGTGCTAGTGGTTTGGGGGGACTCAACACTGAAGCTTTCTTT; CDR3: CASGLGGLNTEAFF
V: TRBV2; size: few; D: TRBD1; J: TRBJ1-2; DNA: TGTGCCAGCAGTACCGGGACAGCGGATCTACGCTACACCTTC; CDR3: CASSTGTADLRYTF
V: TRBV4-2; size: -; D: -; J: TRBJ2-1; DNA: TGTGCCAGCAGCCAAGGGCCGGGGAGCTCCTACAATGAGCAGTTCTTC; CDR3: CASSQGPGSSYNEQFF
V: TRBV7-6; size: -; D: TRBD1; J: TRBJ1-5; DNA: TGTGCCAGCAGCTCCTTACAGGGGGACGAGTCGCCCCAGCATTTT; CDR3: CASSSLQGDESPQHF
V: TRBV4-1; size: -; D: -; J: TRBJ1-3; DNA: TGCGCCAGCAGCCTAAAGCTAGGCGAGTCTGGAAACACCATATATTTT; CDR3: CASSLKLGESGNTIYF
V: TRBV19; size: -; D: TRBD1; J: TRBJ2-4; DNA: TGTGCCAGTAGTAAAGGTGGGACAGGGAGCTCCAAAAACATTCAGTACTTC; CDR3: CASSKGGTGSSKNIQYF
V: TRBV9; size: -; D: TRBD1; J: TRBJ1-1; DNA: TGTGCCAGCAGCCCCCATGGGTCGGGAACAGGGGGCCGGAACACTGAAGCTTTCTTT; CDR3: CASSPHGSGTGGRNTEAFF
V: TRBV3-1/TRBV3-2; size: -; D: TRBD2; J: TRBJ2-5; DNA: TGTGCCAGCAGCCAAAGCGCGGGGGGGCCAGAGACCCAGTACTTC; CDR3: CASSQSAGGPETQYF